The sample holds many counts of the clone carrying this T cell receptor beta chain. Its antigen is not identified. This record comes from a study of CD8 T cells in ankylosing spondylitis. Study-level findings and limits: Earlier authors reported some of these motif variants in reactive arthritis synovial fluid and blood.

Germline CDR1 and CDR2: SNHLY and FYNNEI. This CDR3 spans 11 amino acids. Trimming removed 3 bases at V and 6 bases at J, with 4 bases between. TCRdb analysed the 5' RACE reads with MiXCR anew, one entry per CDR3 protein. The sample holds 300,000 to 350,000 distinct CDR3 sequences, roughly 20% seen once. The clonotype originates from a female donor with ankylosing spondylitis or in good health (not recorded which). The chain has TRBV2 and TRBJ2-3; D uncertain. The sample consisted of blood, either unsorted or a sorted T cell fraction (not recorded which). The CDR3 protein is CASSEADTQYF. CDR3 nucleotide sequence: TGTGCCAGCAGTGAGGCGGATACGCAGTATTTT.